This is a list of T cell receptor beta chains from one sample in a study of T cells in Graves' hyperthyroidism and ophthalmopathy. MiXCR, run by TCRdb on the multiplex PCR reads, gives a single entry per CDR3 protein. The sample records nearly 600,000 distinct CDR3 sequences, approximately 14% being singletons. The sample taken for sequencing was blood. These receptors all stem from a woman between 18 and 29 years old with Graves' ophthalmopathy. Each CDR3 is given with its conserved first and last residue. D genes are given only for firm matches. Clone size appears in some rows only: once, few, many, or a class for an expanded clone.

CDR3 length: 13; clone size: .; J gene: TRBJ2-1; V gene: TRBV30; D gene: .; CDR3 protein: CAWNKGAGNEQFF; CDR3 DNA: TGTGCCTGGAATAAGGGGGCGGGAAATGAGCAGTTCTTC
CDR3 length: 14; clone size: few; J gene: TRBJ1-3; V gene: TRBV29-1; D gene: .; CDR3 protein: CSVEGTEGGDTIYF; CDR3 DNA: TGCAGCGTTGAGGGGACCGAGGGTGGAGACACCATATATTTT
CDR3 length: 14; clone size: many; J gene: TRBJ2-7; V gene: TRBV7-3; D gene: .; CDR3 protein: CASSSTRDNYEQYF; CDR3 DNA: TGTGCCAGCAGCTCCACCCGGGATAACTACGAGCAGTACTTC
CDR3 length: 14; clone size: many; J gene: TRBJ2-7; V gene: TRBV10-3; D gene: TRBD1; CDR3 protein: CAISEDRGTYEQYF; CDR3 DNA: TGTGCCATCAGTGAGGACAGGGGCACCTACGAGCAGTACTTC
CDR3 length: 16; clone size: many; J gene: TRBJ2-7; V gene: TRBV11-2; D gene: TRBD2; CDR3 protein: CASTGGLAGDQGEQYF; CDR3 DNA: TGTGCCAGCACCGGGGGACTAGCGGGAGACCAAGGCGAGCAGTACTTC
CDR3 length: 10; clone size: .; J gene: TRBJ1-1; V gene: TRBV20-1; D gene: .; CDR3 protein: CSASGIEAFF; CDR3 DNA: TGCAGTGCTAGTGGCATTGAAGCTTTCTTT
CDR3 length: 17; clone size: many; J gene: TRBJ2-1; V gene: TRBV27; D gene: TRBD2; CDR3 protein: CASRTFLAGVRGNEQFF; CDR3 DNA: TGTGCCAGCAGGACCTTCCTAGCGGGAGTGCGAGGAAATGAGCAGTTCTTC
CDR3 length: 14; clone size: many; J gene: TRBJ2-7; V gene: TRBV12-3/TRBV12-4; D gene: .; CDR3 protein: CASSSGLYSYEQYF; CDR3 DNA: TGTGCCAGCAGTTCTGGACTGTACTCCTACGAGCAGTACTTC
CDR3 length: 15; clone size: .; J gene: TRBJ1-2; V gene: TRBV5-1; D gene: TRBD1; CDR3 protein: CASSFGTGANYSYTF; CDR3 DNA: TGTGCCAGCAGCTTCGGGACAGGGGCTAACTATAGCTACACCTTC
CDR3 length: 15; clone size: many; J gene: TRBJ1-2; V gene: TRBV27; D gene: TRBD1; CDR3 protein: CASSSTTTGGYGYTF; CDR3 DNA: TGTGCCAGCAGTTCGACGACGACAGGGGGCTATGGCTACACCTTC
CDR3 length: 16; clone size: .; J gene: TRBJ2-3; V gene: TRBV9; D gene: TRBD1; CDR3 protein: CASSVLDRAVSDTQYF; CDR3 DNA: TGTGCCAGCAGCGTATTGGACAGGGCCGTATCAGATACGCAGTATTTT
CDR3 length: 14; clone size: few; J gene: TRBJ1-6; V gene: TRBV27; D gene: .; CDR3 protein: CASSLAQGGSPLHF; CDR3 DNA: TGTGCCAGCAGTTTAGCTCAGGGAGGTTCACCCCTCCACTTT
CDR3 length: 15; clone size: many; J gene: TRBJ1-5; V gene: TRBV2; D gene: .; CDR3 protein: CASRELQGKSQPQHF; CDR3 DNA: TGTGCCAGCAGGGAGTTGCAGGGGAAAAGTCAGCCCCAGCATTTT
CDR3 length: 15; clone size: many; J gene: TRBJ2-2; V gene: TRBV3-1; D gene: .; CDR3 protein: CASSQDLTSTGELFF; CDR3 DNA: TGTGCCAGCAGCCAAGATTTGACTTCCACTGGGGAGCTGTTTTTT
CDR3 length: 13; clone size: .; J gene: TRBJ2-1; V gene: TRBV20-1; D gene: TRBD2; CDR3 protein: CSAPQREGFEQFF; CDR3 DNA: TGCAGTGCCCCGCAGCGGGAGGGTTTTGAGCAGTTCTTC
CDR3 length: 12; clone size: .; J gene: TRBJ1-1; V gene: TRBV27; D gene: .; CDR3 protein: CASHRGGTEAFF; CDR3 DNA: TGTGCCAGCCACCGAGGGGGGACTGAAGCTTTCTTT
CDR3 length: 14; clone size: .; J gene: TRBJ2-1; V gene: TRBV9; D gene: TRBD2; CDR3 protein: CASSVSGSFDEQFF; CDR3 DNA: TGTGCCAGCAGCGTTAGCGGGAGCTTCGATGAGCAGTTCTTC
CDR3 length: 14; clone size: few; J gene: TRBJ2-5; V gene: TRBV6-1; D gene: TRBD1; CDR3 protein: CASSEAQGEETQYF; CDR3 DNA: TGTGCCAGCAGTGAAGCACAGGGGGAAGAGACCCAGTACTTC
CDR3 length: 12; clone size: many; J gene: TRBJ2-7; V gene: TRBV28; D gene: .; CDR3 protein: CASSLQGYEQYF; CDR3 DNA: TGTGCCAGCAGTTTACAGGGTTACGAGCAGTACTTC
CDR3 length: 13; clone size: many; J gene: TRBJ1-1; V gene: TRBV7-2; D gene: .; CDR3 protein: CASSLVTGLEAFF; CDR3 DNA: TGTGCCAGCAGCTTAGTGACAGGACTCGAGGCTTTCTTT
CDR3 length: 17; clone size: many; J gene: TRBJ2-4; V gene: TRBV7-2; D gene: TRBD1; CDR3 protein: CASSLPPGQGAKNIQYF; CDR3 DNA: TGTGCCAGCAGCCTCCCTCCGGGACAGGGGGCCAAAAACATTCAGTACTTC
CDR3 length: 16; clone size: .; J gene: TRBJ2-3; V gene: TRBV27; D gene: .; CDR3 protein: CASSLSSAGATDAQYF; CDR3 DNA: TGTGCCAGCAGTTTATCTTCCGCAGGGGCTACAGATGCGCAGTATTTT
CDR3 length: 15; clone size: many; J gene: TRBJ1-2; V gene: TRBV28; D gene: TRBD1; CDR3 protein: CASSLTGKSNYGYTF; CDR3 DNA: TGTGCCAGCAGTTTGACAGGGAAATCTAACTATGGCTACACCTTC
CDR3 length: 14; clone size: many; J gene: TRBJ2-3; V gene: TRBV11-2; D gene: .; CDR3 protein: CASSLGRSTDTQYF; CDR3 DNA: TGTGCCAGCAGCCTGGGACGTAGCACAGATACGCAGTATTTT
CDR3 length: 16; clone size: many; J gene: TRBJ2-7; V gene: TRBV28; D gene: TRBD2; CDR3 protein: CASSFLGSGNSYEQYF; CDR3 DNA: TGTGCCAGCAGTTTCCTGGGTAGCGGGAACTCCTACGAGCAGTACTTC
CDR3 length: 20; clone size: many; J gene: TRBJ2-1; V gene: TRBV2; D gene: TRBD2; CDR3 protein: CASSTRRTSGRAFIPGEQFF; CDR3 DNA: TGTGCCAGCAGTACCCGTAGGACTAGCGGGAGGGCCTTTATCCCTGGGGAGCAGTTCTTC
CDR3 length: 12; clone size: many; J gene: TRBJ2-1; V gene: TRBV24-1; D gene: .; CDR3 protein: CATSDSMPGQFF; CDR3 DNA: TGTGCCACCAGTGATTCCATGCCGGGGCAGTTCTTC